Reported below is one T cell receptor (beta chain). Sequencing was performed with immunoSEQ multiplex PCR; in TCRdb, only in-frame clones are kept and a portion is missing. The top ten clones hold under 7% of a sample with a few hundred thousand clones, 87% of them seen once. Germline V gives CDR1 MDHEN, CDR2 SYDVKM. CDR3 length: 15 amino acids. The V end lost 6 bases, the J end lost 0 bases, and 14 bases lay between the germline ends. Either two negative PCRs, clearance, or symptom resolution qualified Cohort 3 donors as recovered. The data are from a study of blood T cell repertoires in COVID-19. About the research overall: Nucleic acid was either cDNA or gDNA, and it came from T cells, B-cell-depleted T cells, or PBMCs.

This rearrangement joins TRBV28 to TRBJ1-2; D gene ambiguous. The TCR comes from a woman aged 40 to 50 who had recovered from COVID-19. Sequenced: PBMCs or T cells enriched from blood (not recorded which). CDR3 sequence: CASRRILQPNYGYTF. Written as DNA, the CDR3 is TGTGCCAGCAGACGTATCCTACAGCCTAACTATGGCTACACCTTC.